The clone carrying this T cell receptor beta chain was picked up a small number of times. Antigen: not known. Sequencing used immunoSEQ multiplex PCR; TCRdb keeps in-frame clones, though not all of them. There are roughly 5,300 clones in the sample; about 46% occur only once, and 65% to 85% lies in the top ten. These data come from a study of siplizumab effects on memory and regulatory T cells. Study as a whole: Researchers set up mixed lymphocyte reactions in pairs, giving siplizumab at approximately 0.9 ug/mL or leaving out drug. Study-level findings and limits: Apparently more diverse than memory cells, naive T cells also seemed major alloresponse contributors.

The ends lost 6 bases at V and 6 bases at J; junction bases unmatched: 15. Per germline, CDR1 LNHNV and CDR2 YYDKDF (reference sequence). The CDR3 runs to 17 residues. A 37°C coculture lasting more than five days was applied to the mixed lymphocyte reaction cells. Sequencing was done on a sample of CFSE-low (dividing) CD8+ T cells sorted from an allogeneic mixed lymphocyte reaction. This sequence joins TRBV15 and TRBJ2-2, with 8 nucleotides matching TRBD1. The TCR comes from a human donor in good health; the cells came from an allogeneic mixed lymphocyte reaction. Some clones in this sample may be carry-over from other donors' samples. The CDR3 here is CATSSGRTGSHAGELFF. The CDR3 DNA sequence: TGTGCCACCAGTTCGGGTCGGACAGGGTCCCACGCCGGGGAGCTGTTTTTT.